The TCR beta chain described here comes from a study of T cells in localized non-small cell lung cancer. Whole-study findings and limits: Maximal T cell clonality occurred in uninvolved adjacent lung, with tumor ranking below it.

Remarks on this clone: Its specificity is not known.

The CDR3 is made up of 14 amino acids. The germline CDR1 and CDR2 sequences are SGDLS and YYNGEE. Trimming left V 4 bases short and J 5 bases short, with 16 bases between. Here immunoSEQ multiplex PCR was the method, and the copy in TCRdb shows in-frame clones only, minus some. The sample includes more than 100,000 clones, around 90% of them seen just once. The TCR originated in a female donor aged 60 or older with stage I lung adenocarcinoma. V gene TRBV9 combines with J gene TRBJ2-7, with D perhaps TRBD2 (6 bases). Sequencing was performed on peripheral blood, taken before any cancer treatment. DNA for the CDR3: TGTGCCAGCAGCCCAATAGGGACTGGAGACGAGCAGTACTTC. It yields the protein CASSPIGTGDEQYF.